This is a list of T cell receptor beta chains from one sample in a study of blood T cell repertoires in COVID-19. Assay: immunoSEQ multiplex PCR; the TCRdb copy retains only in-frame clones and omits some. The sample contains 150,000 to 200,000 clones, 86% of which appear only once. Input material: peripheral blood. These receptors all come from a woman older than 75 in a cohort sampled during active or convalescent COVID-19. CDR3s include the opening cysteine and the closing phenylalanine or tryptophan. The D gene is left open where the match is weak. Some rows mark clone size as missing; the rest say once, few, many or name a class of expanded clone.

TRBJ2-2 NA NA TRBV12-3/TRBV12-4 13 TGTGCCAGCAGCAGGGTGTTGACCGGGGAGCTGTTTTTT CASSRVLTGELFF
TRBJ2-3 TRBD2 NA TRBV7-6 19 TGTGCCAGCAGCGCCCGGGGGTTACGCGGGAGGTCTAGCACAGATACGCAGTATTTT CASSARGLRGRSSTDTQYF
TRBJ2-1 NA NA TRBV20-1 14 TGCAGTGCTAGTGATCGGGTAGAGGGTAATGAGCAGTTCTTC CSASDRVEGNEQFF
TRBJ1-1 NA NA TRBV2 10 TGTGCCACCCGACTTGGGGAAGCTTTCTTT CATRLGEAFF
TRBJ1-2 NA NA TRBV9 14 TGTGCCAGCAGCGTAGGAGCAGGGATTGATGGCTACACCTTC CASSVGAGIDGYTF
TRBJ1-2 NA NA TRBV29-1 10 TGCAGCGTTGAAGGGAGGGCAACCACCTTC CSVEGRATTF
TRBJ2-7 NA NA TRBV15 14 TGTGCCACCAGCGGGGGGACGGGAAATTACGAGCAGTACTTC CATSGGTGNYEQYF
TRBJ1-5 TRBD1 once TRBV28 14 TGTGCCAGCAAGAGACAGGGATTCAATCAGCCCCAGCATTTT CASKRQGFNQPQHF
TRBJ2-1 NA NA TRBV6-5 11 TGTGCCAGCAGTTTGGAGAATGAGCAGTTCTTC CASSLENEQFF
TRBJ1-2 NA NA TRBV27 10 TGTGCCGGGATAGGGGGTGGCTACACCTTC CAGIGGGYTF